A selection of T cell receptor beta chains follows, all from one sample in a study of vaccination effects on CD4 cells after COVID-19. No antigen has been identified for these receptors. The data were produced by immunoSEQ multiplex PCR, yet TCRdb's version contains in-frame clones alone and is incomplete. The sample has roughly 67,000 clones, roughly 79% seen once; the top ten hold under 12%. Specimen: CD4+ T cells from PBMCs cultured with SARS-CoV-2 spike peptides, collected before COVID-19 vaccination. These receptors came from a human donor who received a COVID-19 vaccine. CDR3s include the opening cysteine and the closing phenylalanine or tryptophan. A D gene is named only where the DNA matches it firmly. The size of a clone is reported for some rows only, either as once, few or many, or as a class for expanded clones.

d_gene,j_gene,abundance,v_gene,CDR3nt,CDR3aa
.,TRBJ2-5,.,TRBV5-1,TGCGCCAGCAGCCCGGACGGGATCCAAGAGACCCAGTACTTC,CASSPDGIQETQYF
TRBD1,TRBJ2-1,.,TRBV4-3,TGCGCCAGCAGCCGGGACAGGGGAATCAATGAGCAGTTCTTC,CASSRDRGINEQFF
TRBD1,TRBJ2-1,once,TRBV19,TGTGCCAGTAGTCGACTCCGGGACAGGTACAATGAGCAGTTCTTC,CASSRLRDRYNEQFF
.,TRBJ1-1,.,TRBV5-1,TGCGCCAGCAGCTCTTGGAAATCAGGGATGAACACTGAAGCTTTCTTT,CASSSWKSGMNTEAFF
.,TRBJ2-3,.,TRBV2,TGTGCCAGCAGAGTTAACAGGGCTAGCACAGATACGCAGTATTTT,CASRVNRASTDTQYF
.,TRBJ1-5,.,TRBV2,TGTGCCAGCACTAGAGATAGCAATCAGCCCCAGCATTTT,CASTRDSNQPQHF
TRBD1,TRBJ1-2,few,TRBV2,TGTGCCAGCAGTGGGCCCAGGGACAGCCGCTATGGCTACACCTTC,CASSGPRDSRYGYTF
.,TRBJ1-2,few,TRBV12-3/TRBV12-4,TGTGCCAGCAGAGAACAGGGTTATAGCGGCTACACCTTC,CASREQGYSGYTF
TRBD1,TRBJ2-5,.,TRBV5-1,TGCGCCAGCAGCCCCGGGACAGGGGGAGAAGAGACCCAGTACTTC,CASSPGTGGEETQYF
.,TRBJ2-3,.,TRBV10-2,TGCGCCAGCAAGGATTATGTGGCGGGACGAGATACGCAGTATTTT,CASKDYVAGRDTQYF
TRBD1,TRBJ1-1,.,TRBV18,TGTGCCAGCTCACTCGGACAGGGCCTCACTGAAGCTTTCTTT,CASSLGQGLTEAFF
TRBD1,TRBJ2-5,.,TRBV2,TGTGCCACCCCTTGGGACAGGTTGCAAGAGACCCAGTACTTC,CATPWDRLQETQYF
.,TRBJ1-2,.,TRBV11-2,TGTGCCAGCAGCTTAGGGGAGAGCTATGGCTACACCTTC,CASSLGESYGYTF
.,TRBJ1-2,.,TRBV19,TGTGCCAGTAGTATGAAAATGTCTAACTATGGCTACACCTTC,CASSMKMSNYGYTF
.,TRBJ2-3,.,TRBV6-4,TGTGCCAGCAGTGCGACAGCTGGCACAGATACGCAGTATTTT,CASSATAGTDTQYF
TRBD1,TRBJ1-2,.,TRBV6-5,TGTGCCAGCAGCCTAGGACAGGTCCCCGGCGGCTACACCTTC,CASSLGQVPGGYTF
.,TRBJ2-5,.,TRBV7-9,TGTGCCAGCAGCCCCCCCGGTGGAGGGAGAGAGACCCAGTACTTC,CASSPPGGGRETQYF
.,TRBJ2-2,.,TRBV5-5,TGTGCCAGCAGCTTGTCAATAGGGGCGCTCGCTGGGGAGCTGTTTTTT,CASSLSIGALAGELFF
.,TRBJ2-4,.,TRBV20-1,TGCAGTGGGAGTGCCAAAAACATTCAGTACTTC,CSGSAKNIQYF
TRBD1,TRBJ2-2,.,TRBV29-1,TGCAGCGCTGCCGGGACAGGCAACACCGGGGAGCTGTTTTTT,CSAAGTGNTGELFF
TRBD2,TRBJ2-1,.,TRBV19,TGTGCCAGTAGTATAGTGGCGGGGGGCTCCTACAATGAGCAGTTCTTC,CASSIVAGGSYNEQFF
.,TRBJ2-5,.,TRBV6-2/TRBV6-3,TGTGCCAGCAGTCCCTTACCCGGACGGAGTCTCCAAGAGACCCAGTACTTC,CASSPLPGRSLQETQYF
.,TRBJ1-1,.,TRBV11-2,TGTGCCAGCAGCTTGGGATCCTCTAGGTTCACTGAAGCTTTCTTT,CASSLGSSRFTEAFF
.,TRBJ1-1,.,TRBV3-1/TRBV3-2,TGTGCCAGCAGCCCCCGCGAGAACACTGAAGCTTTCTTT,CASSPRENTEAFF
TRBD1,TRBJ2-1,.,TRBV5-1,TGCGCCAGCAGCTGGGCCCCCGGGACAGGGCTCGGCAATGAGCAGTTCTTC,CASSWAPGTGLGNEQFF
.,TRBJ1-2,.,TRBV7-9,TGTGCCAGCAGCTATACGTCAGGGGAACGCTATGGCTACACCTTC,CASSYTSGERYGYTF
TRBD1,TRBJ2-2,.,TRBV6-6,TGTGCCAGCAGCCCCGGACAGGGTGGCACCGGGGAGCTGTTTTTT,CASSPGQGGTGELFF
.,TRBJ2-5,.,TRBV5-1,TGCGCCAGCCGGGGAGTAGGGACCCAACAAGAGACCCAGTACTTC,CASRGVGTQQETQYF
.,TRBJ2-5,few,TRBV5-8,TGTGCCAGCCCCATTTCCCCAACCCGGGTTTTTAAAGAGACCCAGTACTTC,CASPISPTRVFKETQYF
.,TRBJ1-2,.,TRBV5-6,TGTGCCAGCAGCTTGGGACAGCCCCGGAAGGGCTACACCTTC,CASSLGQPRKGYTF
.,TRBJ1-4,.,TRBV19,TGTGCCAGTAGTGCAACAAGAACTAATGAAAAACTGTTTTTT,CASSATRTNEKLFF
.,TRBJ1-2,.,TRBV12-3/TRBV12-4,TGTGCCAGCAGTTTATACAGCAACTATGGCTACACCTTC,CASSLYSNYGYTF
.,TRBJ2-3,.,TRBV2,TGTGCCAGCAGCGAGGGATTCCCGGCGCAGTATTTT,CASSEGFPAQYF
TRBD1,TRBJ2-5,.,TRBV5-1,TGCGCCAGCAGCCCCCGACAGGGCGGCGAGACCCAGTACTTC,CASSPRQGGETQYF
TRBD2,TRBJ2-5,.,TRBV28,TGTGCCAGCACCAGGACTAGCGGGGGACCGCAAGAGACCCAGTACTTC,CASTRTSGGPQETQYF
TRBD2,TRBJ2-3,.,TRBV4-2,TGTGCCAGCAGCCAAGATCAGGGACTAACCCCTAGCACAGATACGCAGTATTTT,CASSQDQGLTPSTDTQYF
.,TRBJ1-2,.,TRBV18,TGTGCCAGCTCAAAGTCCCCTGGCCGCGAGGGCAACTATGGCTACACCTTC,CASSKSPGREGNYGYTF
.,TRBJ1-1,.,TRBV24-1,TGTGCCACCAGTGATTCCTCGGCCCGGGCTGAAGCTTTCTTT,CATSDSSARAEAFF
TRBD1,TRBJ2-6,.,TRBV19,TGTGCCAGTAGTACCGACAGGGGAGGACTCTCTGGGGCCAACGTCCTGACTTTC,CASSTDRGGLSGANVLTF
.,TRBJ2-3,.,TRBV3-1/TRBV3-2,TGTGCCACCTCTGGATGGGAAGACGTTGTGCAGTATTTT,CATSGWEDVVQYF
.,TRBJ2-4,.,TRBV13,TGTGCCAGCACTAGGTGGGTGGCCAAAAACATTCAGTACTTC,CASTRWVAKNIQYF